The next 6 T cell receptor beta chains were all read from a single sample in a study of identical twins. TCRdb re-called the 5' RACE reads through MiXCR, storing one row per CDR3 protein. The table records some 1,700,000 distinct CDR3 sequences, about 32% of them present only once. Sequencing used cord blood. The source of these receptors is a newborn girl in good health.

This clonotype appeared a single time. At one of its ends the junction is not consistent with the germline gene, which may arise from a read error. The rearrangement joins TRBV11-2 to TRBJ2-6; D is undetermined. This CDR3 contains 15 residues. Germline V gene data show CDR1 as SGHAT and CDR2 as FQNNGV. CDR3 in DNA: TGTGCCAGCAGCTTAGGACACTCTGGGACCAACGTCCTGACTTTC. It codes for CASSLGHSGTNVLTF.

This clonotype was counted only a few times. The chain combines TRBV25-1 with TRBJ1-2, with D hard to call. The CDR3 totals 15 residues. Trimming cost V 2 bases and J 7 bases, with 17 bases left between them. CDR1 is MGHDK and CDR2 is SYGVNS in the germline V gene. In DNA, the CDR3 is TGTGCCAGCAGTGAACATCCGGGCCCCTTGGGTGGCTACACCTTC. Translation: CASSEHPGPLGGYTF.

This clonotype was seen a handful of times. As DNA, the CDR3 is TGTGCCAGCCCGAAGACTGCTAGCGGAGCCAATGAGCAGTTCTTC. Its translation is CASPKTASGANEQFF. The chain employs TRBV2 and TRBJ2-1; 7 bases agree with TRBD2. This CDR3 spans 15 amino acids. With V trimmed by 8 bases and J by 6 bases, 13 bases remained unmatched. Germline CDR1 and CDR2: SNHLY and FYNNEI.

Only a few counts were recorded for this clonotype. The chain employs TRBV6-1 and TRBJ2-1; 7 bases match TRBD2. The ends lost 6 bases at V and 4 bases at J; junction bases unmatched: 3. This CDR3 has 13 amino acids. Germline CDR1 and CDR2: MNHNS and SASEGT. This CDR3 reads CASRLAVYNEQFF. The CDR3 DNA is TGTGCCAGCAGGCTAGCGGTATACAATGAGCAGTTCTTC.

This clonotype has just a few counts. The chain is built from TRBV25-1 and TRBJ2-1, with TRBD1 matching over 10 bases. The CDR3 loop spans 15 amino acids. Trimming cost V 4 bases and J 6 bases; bases outside gene matches: 6. Germline CDR1 reads MGHDK; CDR2 reads SYGVNS. The CDR3 region is CASSAHGTGVNEQFF. In DNA form, the CDR3 reads TGTGCCAGCAGTGCACACGGGACAGGGGTCAATGAGCAGTTCTTC. The full variable domain, in which reference TRBV25-1 and TRBJ2-1 provide the parts outside the CDR3, is EADIYQTPRYLVIGTGKKITLECSQTMGHDKMYWYQQDPGMELHLIHYSYGVNSTEKGDLSSESTVSRIRTEHFPLTLESARPSHTSQYLCASSAHGTGVNEQFFGPGTRLTVL.

This clonotype was detected a few times. The rearrangement links TRBV12-3 or TRBV12-4 to TRBJ2-7; 8 nucleotides match TRBD2. The trim removed 8 bases at V and 5 bases at J, leaving 11 bases unmatched. This CDR3 contains 14 residues. The CDR3 DNA follows: TGTGCCAGCGGGCGCAACGGGGGGGACAACGAGCAGTACTTC. Amino acids: CASGRNGGDNEQYF.